The text below deals with one T cell receptor beta chain. Its antigen is unidentified. The method was immunoSEQ multiplex PCR; TCRdb's version includes in-frame clones alone and lacks a portion of them. The data show about 1.1 million clones, around 82% seen once. These data are taken from a study of shared clonotypes between healthy human individuals. CDR3 length: 14 amino acids. Trimming removed 2 bases from V and 6 bases from J, with 12 bases in between. Germline V lookup: CDR1 SGHDT, CDR2 YYEEEE. Adult Caucasians living in Nashville, Tennessee made up all of the donors. Study observations and caveats: Among donors, sharing of clonotypes was expected to be affected by sequencing depth. With a handful of donors compared, 4% to 5% of naive CD4 clonotypes were shared.

The receptor was isolated from a young man in good health. Some clones in this sample may be carry-over from other donors' samples. The V gene is TRBV5-6, the J gene TRBJ2-4; D gene unclear. Sequencing used memory CD4+ T cells from PBMCs. Subset denoted: CD45RA-negative fraction. CDR3 residues: CASSFFTSGNIQYF. The CDR3 DNA reads TGTGCCAGCAGCTTCTTTACTTCGGGAAACATTCAGTACTTC.